The source of this T cell receptor beta chain is a study of blood T cell repertoires in COVID-19. Study overall: Some COVID-19 samples were acute and others convalescent; all came from the United States, Italy and Spain. T cells, B-cell-depleted T cells, or PBMCs provided the cDNA or gDNA that served as material.

CDR1 is SEHNR and CDR2 is FQNEAQ in the germline V gene (reference sequence). Trimming stripped 4 bases from V and 5 bases from J, with 8 bases between. This CDR3 has 12 residues. Per the original data handling: The authors estimated nucleated cell counts from reference gene primer amplification. Libraries were prepared by immunoSEQ multiplex PCR; TCRdb keeps only in-frame clonotypes and omits some of them. Clonal size and the V and J genes are those of that table, whereas D and trimming came from the DNA. The data contain about 310,000 clones, roughly 87% of them singletons. Source material: peripheral blood. The rearrangement joins TRBV7-9 to TRBJ2-5; D ambiguous. This TCR derives from a man in his fifties or sixties with active or convalescent COVID-19. The CDR3 loop reads CASSSSVETQYF. In DNA form, the CDR3 reads TGTGCCAGCAGCTCCTCGGTGGAGACCCAGTACTTC.